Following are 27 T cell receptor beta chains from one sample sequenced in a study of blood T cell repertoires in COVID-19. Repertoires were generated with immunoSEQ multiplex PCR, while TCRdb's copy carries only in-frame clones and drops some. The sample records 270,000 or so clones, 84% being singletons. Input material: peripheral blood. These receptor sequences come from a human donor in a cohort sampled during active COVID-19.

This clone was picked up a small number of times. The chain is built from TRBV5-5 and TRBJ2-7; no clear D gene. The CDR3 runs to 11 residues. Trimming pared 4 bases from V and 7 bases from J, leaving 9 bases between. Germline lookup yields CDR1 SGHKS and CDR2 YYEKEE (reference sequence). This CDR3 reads CASSLLTEQYF. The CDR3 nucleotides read TGTGCCAGCAGCCTCTTGACAGAGCAGTACTTC.

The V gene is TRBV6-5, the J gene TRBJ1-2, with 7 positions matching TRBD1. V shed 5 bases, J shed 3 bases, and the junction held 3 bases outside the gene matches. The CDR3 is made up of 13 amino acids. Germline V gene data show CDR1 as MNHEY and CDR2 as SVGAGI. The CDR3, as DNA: TGTGCCAGCAGTCAGGGGGTGTACTATGGCTACACCTTC. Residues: CASSQGVYYGYTF.

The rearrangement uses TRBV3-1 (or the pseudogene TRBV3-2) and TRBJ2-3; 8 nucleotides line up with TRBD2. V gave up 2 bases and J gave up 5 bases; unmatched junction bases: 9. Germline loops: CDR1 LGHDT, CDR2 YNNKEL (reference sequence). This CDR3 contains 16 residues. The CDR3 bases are TGTGCCAGCAGCCAATCAGGACTAGCAGTTCGAGATACGCAGTATTTT. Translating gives CASSQSGLAVRDTQYF.

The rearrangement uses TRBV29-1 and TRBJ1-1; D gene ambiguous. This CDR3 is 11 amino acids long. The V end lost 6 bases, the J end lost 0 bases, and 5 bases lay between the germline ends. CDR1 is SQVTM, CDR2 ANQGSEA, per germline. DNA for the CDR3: TGCAGCGTCTCAGTGAACACTGAAGCTTTCTTT. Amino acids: CSVSVNTEAFF.

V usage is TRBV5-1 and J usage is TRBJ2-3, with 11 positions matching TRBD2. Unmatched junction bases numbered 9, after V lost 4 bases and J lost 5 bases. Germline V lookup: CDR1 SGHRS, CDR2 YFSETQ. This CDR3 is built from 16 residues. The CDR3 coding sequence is TGCGCCAGCAGCCCGGGACTAGCGGCCCCCGGAGATACGCAGTATTTT. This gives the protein CASSPGLAAPGDTQYF. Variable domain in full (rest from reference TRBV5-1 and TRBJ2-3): KAGVTQTPRYLIKTRGQQVTLSCSPISGHRSVSWYQQTPGQGLQFLFEYFSETQRNKGNFPGRFSGRQFSNSRSEMNVSTLELGDSALYLCASSPGLAAPGDTQYFGPGTRLTVL.

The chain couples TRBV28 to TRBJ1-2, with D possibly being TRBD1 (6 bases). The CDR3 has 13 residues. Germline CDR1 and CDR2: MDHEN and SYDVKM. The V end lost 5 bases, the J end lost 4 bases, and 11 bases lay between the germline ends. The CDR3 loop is CASSINRVYGYTF. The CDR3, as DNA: TGTGCCAGCAGTATCAACAGGGTCTATGGCTACACCTTC.

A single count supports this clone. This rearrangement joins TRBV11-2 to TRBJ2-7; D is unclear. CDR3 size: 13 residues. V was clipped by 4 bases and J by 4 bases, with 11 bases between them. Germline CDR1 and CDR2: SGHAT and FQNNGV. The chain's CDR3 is CASSSYDFYEQYF. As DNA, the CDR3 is TGTGCCAGCAGCTCTTATGACTTTTACGAGCAGTACTTC.

Written as DNA, the CDR3 is TGTGCCAGCATCCAGGCGAGCTCTGGAAACACCATATATTTT. Its protein is CASIQASSGNTIYF. The chain combines TRBV7-9 with TRBJ1-3; D gene uncertain. Germline V gene data show CDR1 as SEHNR and CDR2 as FQNEAQ (reference sequence). The CDR3 totals 14 residues. The V end was cut by 7 bases, the J end by 0 bases, with 10 bases between.

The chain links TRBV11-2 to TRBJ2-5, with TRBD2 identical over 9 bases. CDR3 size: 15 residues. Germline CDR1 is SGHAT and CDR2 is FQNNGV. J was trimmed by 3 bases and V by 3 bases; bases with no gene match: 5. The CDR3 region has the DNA TGTGCCAGCAGCTTTGCTAGCGGGGATGAAGAGACCCAGTACTTC. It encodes CASSFASGDEETQYF.

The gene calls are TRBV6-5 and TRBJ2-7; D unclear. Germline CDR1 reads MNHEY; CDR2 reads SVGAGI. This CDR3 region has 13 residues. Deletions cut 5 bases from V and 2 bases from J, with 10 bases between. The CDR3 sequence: CASSTRQAYEQYF. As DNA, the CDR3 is TGTGCCAGCAGTACCCGACAAGCCTACGAGCAGTACTTC.

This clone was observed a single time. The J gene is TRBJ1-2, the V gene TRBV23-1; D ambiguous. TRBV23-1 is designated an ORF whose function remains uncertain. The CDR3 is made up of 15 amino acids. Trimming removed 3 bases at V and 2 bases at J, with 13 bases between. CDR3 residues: CASSHSKDGNYGYTF. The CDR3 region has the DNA TGCGCCAGCAGTCACTCGAAAGACGGGAACTATGGCTACACCTTC.

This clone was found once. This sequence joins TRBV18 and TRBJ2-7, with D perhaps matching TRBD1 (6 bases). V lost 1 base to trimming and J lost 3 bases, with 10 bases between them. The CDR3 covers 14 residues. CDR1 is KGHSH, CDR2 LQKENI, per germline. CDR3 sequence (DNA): TGTGCCAGCTCACCACACCCGGACAGCTACGAGCAGTACTTC. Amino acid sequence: CASSPHPDSYEQYF.

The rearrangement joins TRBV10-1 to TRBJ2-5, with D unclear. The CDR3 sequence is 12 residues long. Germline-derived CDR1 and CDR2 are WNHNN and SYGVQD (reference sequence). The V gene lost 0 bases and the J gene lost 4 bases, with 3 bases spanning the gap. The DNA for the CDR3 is TGCGCCAGCAGTGAGTCCAGAGAGACCCAGTACTTC. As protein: CASSESRETQYF.

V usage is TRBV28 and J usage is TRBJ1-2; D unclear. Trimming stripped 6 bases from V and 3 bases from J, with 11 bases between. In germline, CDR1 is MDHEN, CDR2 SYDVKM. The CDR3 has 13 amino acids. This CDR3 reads CASSPGSDYGYTF. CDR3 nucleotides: TGTGCCAGCAGCCCCGGGTCCGACTATGGCTACACCTTC.

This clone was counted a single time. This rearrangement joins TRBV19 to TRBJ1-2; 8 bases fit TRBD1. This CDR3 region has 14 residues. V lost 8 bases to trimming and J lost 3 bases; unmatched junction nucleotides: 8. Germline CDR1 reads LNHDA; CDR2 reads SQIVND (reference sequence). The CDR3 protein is CASGNGQGHYGYTF. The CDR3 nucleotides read TGTGCCAGTGGAAACGGACAGGGCCACTATGGCTACACCTTC. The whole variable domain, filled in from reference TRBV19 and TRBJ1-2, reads DGGITQSPKYLFRKEGQNVTLSCEQNLNHDAMYWYRQDPGQGLRLIYYSQIVNDFQKGDIAEGYSVSREKKESFPLTVTSAQKNPTAFYLCASGNGQGHYGYTFGSGTRLTVV.

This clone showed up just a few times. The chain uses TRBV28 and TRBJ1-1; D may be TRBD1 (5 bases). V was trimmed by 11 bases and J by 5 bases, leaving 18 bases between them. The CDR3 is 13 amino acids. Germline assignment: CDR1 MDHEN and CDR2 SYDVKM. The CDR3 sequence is CALGRPEGTEAFF. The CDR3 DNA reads TGTGCCCTGGGACGACCGGAGGGAACTGAAGCTTTCTTT.

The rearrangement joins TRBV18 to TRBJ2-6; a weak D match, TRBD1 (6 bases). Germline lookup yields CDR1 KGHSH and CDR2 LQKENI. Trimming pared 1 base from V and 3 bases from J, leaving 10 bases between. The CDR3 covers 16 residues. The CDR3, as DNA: TGTGCCAGCTCACCACTAACAGGGCTTGGGGCCAACGTCCTGACTTTC. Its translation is CASSPLTGLGANVLTF. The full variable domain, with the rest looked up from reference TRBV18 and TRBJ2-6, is NAGVMQNPRHLVRRRGQEARLRCSPMKGHSHVYWYRQLPEEGLKFMVYLQKENIIDESGMPKERFSAEFPKEGPSILRIQQVVRGDSAAYFCASSPLTGLGANVLTFGAGSRLTVL.

CDR3 amino acids: CASSVDPAGDYQETQYF. DNA for the CDR3: TGTGCCAGCAGCGTAGATCCAGCGGGGGACTACCAAGAGACCCAGTACTTC. The V call is TRBV9, the J call TRBJ2-5; 8 nucleotides agree with TRBD2. Germline V gene sequence: CDR1 SGDLS, CDR2 YYNGEE. The CDR3 covers 17 residues. V shed 0 bases and J 0 bases; nucleotides not matched to a gene: 7.

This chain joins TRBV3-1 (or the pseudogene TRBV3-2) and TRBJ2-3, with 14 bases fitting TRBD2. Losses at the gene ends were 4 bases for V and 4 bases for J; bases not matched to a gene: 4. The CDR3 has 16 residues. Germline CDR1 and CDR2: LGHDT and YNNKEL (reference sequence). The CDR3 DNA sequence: TGTGCCAGCAGCCTAGGACTAGCGGGAGGCGCAGATACGCAGTATTTT. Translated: CASSLGLAGGADTQYF.

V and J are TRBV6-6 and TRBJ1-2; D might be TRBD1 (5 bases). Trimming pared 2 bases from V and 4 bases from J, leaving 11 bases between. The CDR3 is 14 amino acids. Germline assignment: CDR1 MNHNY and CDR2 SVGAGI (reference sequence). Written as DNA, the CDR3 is TGTGCCAGCAGTTACACGGCAGGGTCCTATGGCTACACCTTC. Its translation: CASSYTAGSYGYTF.

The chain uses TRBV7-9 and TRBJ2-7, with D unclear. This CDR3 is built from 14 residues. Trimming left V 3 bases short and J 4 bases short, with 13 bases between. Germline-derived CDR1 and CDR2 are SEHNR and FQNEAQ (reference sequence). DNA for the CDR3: TGTGCCAGCAGCTTCAGCGCGAACCCTTACGAGCAGTACTTC. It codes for CASSFSANPYEQYF.

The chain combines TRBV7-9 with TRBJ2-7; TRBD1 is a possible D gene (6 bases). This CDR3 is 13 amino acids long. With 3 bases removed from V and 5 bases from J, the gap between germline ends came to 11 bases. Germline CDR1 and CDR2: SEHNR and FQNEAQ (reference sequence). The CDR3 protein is CASSLVRGDEQYF. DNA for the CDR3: TGTGCCAGCAGCTTGGTCAGGGGTGACGAGCAGTACTTC.

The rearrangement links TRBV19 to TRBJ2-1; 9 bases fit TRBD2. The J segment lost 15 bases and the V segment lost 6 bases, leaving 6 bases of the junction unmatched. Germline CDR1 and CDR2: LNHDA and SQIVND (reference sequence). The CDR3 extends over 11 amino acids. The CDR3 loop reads CASREREVWFF. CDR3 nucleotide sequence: TGTGCCAGTAGAGAGCGGGAGGTGTGGTTCTTC.

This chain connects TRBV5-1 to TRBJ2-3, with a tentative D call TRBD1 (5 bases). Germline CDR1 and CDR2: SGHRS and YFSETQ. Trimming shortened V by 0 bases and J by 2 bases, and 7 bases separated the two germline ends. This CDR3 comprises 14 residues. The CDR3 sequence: CASSLVGVTDTQYF. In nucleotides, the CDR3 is TGCGCCAGCAGCTTGGTAGGGGTCACAGATACGCAGTATTTT.

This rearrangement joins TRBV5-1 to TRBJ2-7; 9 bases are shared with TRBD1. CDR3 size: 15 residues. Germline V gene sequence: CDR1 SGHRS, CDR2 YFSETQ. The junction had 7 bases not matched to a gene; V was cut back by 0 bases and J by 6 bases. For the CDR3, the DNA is TGCGCCAGCAGCTTGGATGGGACAGGGTCGGGCGAGCAGTACTTC. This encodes CASSLDGTGSGEQYF.

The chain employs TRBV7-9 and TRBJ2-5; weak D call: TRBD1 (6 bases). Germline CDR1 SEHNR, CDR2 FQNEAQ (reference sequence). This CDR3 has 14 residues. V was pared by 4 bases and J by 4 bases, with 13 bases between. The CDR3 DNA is TGTGCCAGCAGCTCCCCAGGGGTTGGAGAGACCCAGTACTTC. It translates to CASSSPGVGETQYF.

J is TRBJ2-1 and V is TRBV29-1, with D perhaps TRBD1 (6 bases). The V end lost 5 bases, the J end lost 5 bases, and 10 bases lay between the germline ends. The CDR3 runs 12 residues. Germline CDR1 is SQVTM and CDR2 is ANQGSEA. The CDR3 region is CSVIRGNNEQFF. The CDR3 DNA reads TGCAGCGTTATTAGGGGGAACAATGAGCAGTTCTTC.